This T cell receptor (beta chain) was sequenced for a study of blood T cell repertoires in COVID-19. Produced via immunoSEQ multiplex PCR; TCRdb's table is partial and in-frame only. The top ten clones hold 3% to 4% of a sample with about 240,000 clones, around 86% of them seen once. Germline V gene lookup returns CDR1 LGHDT and CDR2 YNNKEL (reference sequence). This CDR3 comprises 12 residues. V was clipped by 1 base and J by 2 bases, with 2 bases between them. This sequence joins TRBV3-1 (or the pseudogene TRBV3-2) and TRBJ1-1, with D unclear. Material: PBMCs or T cells enriched from blood (not recorded which). This receptor was identified in a middle-aged woman with acute COVID-19. CDR3 sequence reads: CASSQVNTEAFF. The CDR3 DNA reads TGTGCCAGCAGCCAAGTAAACACTGAAGCTTTCTTT.